The 5 T cell receptor beta chains in this list originate from one sample, sequenced in a study of technical replicates of blood from several donors. TCRdb's copy holds only in-frame clones and misses some; the assay was immunoSEQ multiplex PCR. The profile shows roughly 56,000 clones, roughly 96% of them singletons. The sample taken for sequencing was PBMCs. These receptors were taken from a human donor in good health. Some clones in this sample may be carry-over from other donors' samples.

This rearrangement joins TRBV9 to TRBJ2-1; 8 bases are a match to TRBD2. V shed 4 bases and J 9 bases; nucleotides not matched to a gene: 12. The length of the CDR3 is 15 residues. CDR1 is SGDLS, CDR2 YYNGEE, per germline. CDR3 region: CASSQRELGLGEQFF. The CDR3, as DNA: TGTGCCAGCAGCCAGCGGGAGTTGGGATTGGGTGAGCAGTTCTTC.

V usage is TRBV27 and J usage is TRBJ1-5; D gene uncertain. The CDR3 extends over 14 amino acids. From germline, CDR1 is MNHEY and CDR2 SMNVEV (reference sequence). V lost 3 bases, J lost 7 bases, and 13 bases lay in between. The CDR3 spells CASSFLGADQPQHF. The CDR3 DNA follows: TGTGCCAGCAGTTTCTTGGGAGCCGACCAGCCCCAGCATTTT.

The chain couples TRBV10-3 to TRBJ2-6; D perhaps matches TRBD1 (5 bases). The CDR3 contains 15 residues. Germline-derived CDR1 and CDR2 are ENHRY and SYGVKD. The ends were cut back, 6 bases at V and 2 bases at J, with 11 bases in the middle. CDR3 region: CAISPTGAGANVLTF. The DNA of the CDR3 is TGTGCCATCAGCCCCACAGGTGCTGGGGCCAACGTCCTGACTTTC.

The chain couples TRBV30 to TRBJ2-7, with D tentatively TRBD2 (6 bases). Germline V gene data show CDR1 as GTSNPN and CDR2 as SVGIG (reference sequence). There are 12 residues in the CDR3. Trimming shortened V by 2 bases and J by 4 bases, and 9 bases separated the two germline ends. This chain's CDR3 is CAWSRGRYEQYF. CDR3 sequence (DNA): TGTGCCTGGAGTCGGGGGAGGTACGAGCAGTACTTC.

This clone was picked up one time. The gene calls are TRBV19 and TRBJ2-7; D is possibly TRBD1 (5 bases). CDR1 is LNHDA and CDR2 is SQIVND in the germline V gene (reference sequence). The CDR3 runs 14 residues. V lost 4 bases and J 2 bases, leaving 12 bases between the germline ends. CDR3 residues: CASSTGDRAYEQYF. The DNA of the CDR3 is TGTGCCAGTAGTACTGGCGACAGAGCCTACGAGCAGTACTTC. Based on the CDR3 plus reference TRBV19 and TRBJ2-7, the full variable domain is DGGITQSPKYLFRKEGQNVTLSCEQNLNHDAMYWYRQDPGQGLRLIYYSQIVNDFQKGDIAEGYSVSREKKESFPLTVTSAQKNPTAFYLCASSTGDRAYEQYFGPGTRLTVT.